This TCR beta chain was profiled in a study of a mutant IDH1 vaccine in newly diagnosed glioma. Study information: The study started vaccination 4-6 weeks after radiotherapy alone, or with temozolomide cycles. Earlier therapy was either radiotherapy, temozolomide, or both, and most got both. Study-wide findings and caveats: Changes in top peripheral clonotypes did not appear linked to pseudoprogression.

The V and J ends lost 5 bases and 5 bases respectively, with 13 bases between them. CDR1 and CDR2 (germline): SGHTA, FQGNSA. This CDR3 has 14 residues. The time point denotes: week 47, end of study. One vaccine dose held 300 ug of mutant IDH1 20-mer peptide and came with topical imiquimod. The donors' diagnosis was new WHO grade 3 or 4 astrocytoma that was IDH1-mutant and ATRX-lost. The method was immunoSEQ multiplex PCR; TCRdb's version includes in-frame clones alone and lacks a portion of them. Found here are roughly 34,000 clones, 90% of them singletons; the top ten hold over 4.5%. This clone was found once. The target antigen is unknown.

This clonotype was sampled from a middle-aged woman with glioma. The chain has TRBV7-2 and TRBJ2-1; D possibly corresponds to TRBD2 (6 bases). The sequencing used PBMCs, collected from a glioma patient whose treatment included an IDH1 peptide vaccine. The CDR3 loop reads CASSRPGSHNEQFF. For the CDR3, the DNA is TGTGCCAGCAGCCGACCCGGGAGCCACAATGAGCAGTTCTTC. The full variable domain, completed using reference TRBV7-2 and TRBJ2-1, is GAGVSQSPSNKVTEKGKDVELRCDPISGHTALYWYRQSLGQGLEFLIYFQGNSAPDKSGLPSDRFSAERTGGSVSTLTIQRTQQEDSAVYLCASSRPGSHNEQFFGPGTRLTVL.